This T cell receptor (beta chain) was documented in a study of blood T cells in healthy people across ages. Findings of the study overall: There was no known CMV status for donors, so expanded clonotype changes were possibly confounded. Age showed a roughly linear inverse relationship with TCR beta diversity per million T cells. It was the long-lived donors that had more naive CD4+ cells and higher diversity than aged donors.

Trimming took off 0 bases at V and 4 bases at J, with 7 bases between the two ends. The CDR3 contains 13 residues. Germline V gives CDR1 SGHTA, CDR2 FQGNSA. The use of a sample-barcoded 5' primer and a J-beta primer mix characterized a second PCR of roughly 6 to 11 cycles. TCRdb passed the 5' RACE reads through MiXCR, listing each CDR3 protein once. The data contain 650,000 to 700,000 distinct CDR3 sequences, 52% of them singletons. This clonotype was found a few times. The antigen remains unidentified. V gene TRBV7-2 combines with J gene TRBJ2-7, with no clear D. The origin of this receptor is a woman of 80 years or more in good health. Sequenced material: blood. The CDR3 DNA reads as TGTGCCAGCAGCTTAGCGGTAGTTTACGAGCAGTACTTC. Amino acids: CASSLAVVYEQYF.